Below, 5 T cell receptor beta chains from the same sample are listed, as sequenced in a study of blood T cell repertoires in COVID-19. This table comes from immunoSEQ multiplex PCR, and its TCRdb copy is limited to in-frame clones, with some not included. The data show about 180,000 clones, over 80% seen once. Sequenced: peripheral blood. The receptors shown here come from a woman in her 40s with COVID-19, enrolled during active disease.

V and J are TRBV6-4 and TRBJ2-6; D is undetermined. Trimming took 2 bases from V and 3 from J, leaving 8 bases between them. The CDR3 runs to 15 residues. Germline CDR1 and CDR2: MRHNA and SNTAGT. Here the CDR3 DNA reads TGTGCCAGCAGTGACACCCGGGTTGGGGCCAACGTCCTGACTTTC. This gives the protein CASSDTRVGANVLTF.

The chain carries TRBV6-5 and TRBJ1-1; D is possibly TRBD1 (6 bases). Deletions cut 2 bases from V and 4 bases from J, with 14 bases between. The CDR3 sequence is 15 residues long. Germline V gives CDR1 MNHEY, CDR2 SVGAGI. In DNA form, the CDR3 reads TGTGCCAGCAGTTACCCTGGTACAGGGCGCACTGAAGCTTTCTTT. Its protein is CASSYPGTGRTEAFF.

The chain joins TRBV28 to TRBJ1-1, with 7 bases identical to TRBD1. Trimming at V came to 3 bases and at J to 8 bases, leaving 6 bases not matched to a gene. Germline V gene sequence: CDR1 MDHEN, CDR2 SYDVKM. This CDR3 is 13 amino acids long. The chain's CDR3 is CASSLGDRVEAFF. CDR3 DNA sequence: TGTGCCAGCAGTTTGGGCGACAGGGTAGAAGCTTTCTTT.

V usage is TRBV5-1 and J usage is TRBJ2-7; 7 bases agree with TRBD1. Trimming at V came to 7 bases and at J to 5 bases, leaving 12 bases not matched to a gene. In germline, CDR1 is SGHRS, CDR2 YFSETQ. This CDR3 has 14 amino acids. The chain's CDR3 is CASGSTDRVHEQYF. CDR3 nucleotides: TGCGCCAGCGGATCCACTGACAGGGTCCACGAGCAGTACTTC.

V and J are TRBV5-5 and TRBJ1-1; the D gene is possibly TRBD1 (6 bases). Trimming removed 4 bases from V and 5 bases from J, with 15 bases in between. Germline lookup yields CDR1 SGHKS and CDR2 YYEKEE (reference sequence). The CDR3 loop spans 14 amino acids. The CDR3 here is CASSRTGYRTEAFF. In nucleotides, the CDR3 is TGTGCCAGCAGCAGAACAGGGTATAGGACTGAAGCTTTCTTT.